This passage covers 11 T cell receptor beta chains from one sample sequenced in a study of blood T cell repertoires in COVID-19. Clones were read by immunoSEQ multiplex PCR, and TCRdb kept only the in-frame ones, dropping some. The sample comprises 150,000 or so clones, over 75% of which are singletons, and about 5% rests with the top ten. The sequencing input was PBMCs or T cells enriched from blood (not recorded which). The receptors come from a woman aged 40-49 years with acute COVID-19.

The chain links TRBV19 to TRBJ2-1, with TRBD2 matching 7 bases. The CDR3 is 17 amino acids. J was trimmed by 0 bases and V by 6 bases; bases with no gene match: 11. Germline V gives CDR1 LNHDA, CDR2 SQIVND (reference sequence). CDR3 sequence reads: CASRGREAEISYNEQFF. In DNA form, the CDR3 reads TGTGCCAGTAGAGGGAGGGAAGCGGAGATCTCCTACAATGAGCAGTTCTTC.

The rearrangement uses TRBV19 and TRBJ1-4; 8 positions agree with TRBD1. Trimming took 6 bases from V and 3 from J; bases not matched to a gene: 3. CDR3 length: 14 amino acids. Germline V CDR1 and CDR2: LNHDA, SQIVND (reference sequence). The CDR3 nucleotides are TGTGCCAGTAGCCGGACAGGGCCTAATGAAAAACTGTTTTTT. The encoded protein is CASSRTGPNEKLFF.

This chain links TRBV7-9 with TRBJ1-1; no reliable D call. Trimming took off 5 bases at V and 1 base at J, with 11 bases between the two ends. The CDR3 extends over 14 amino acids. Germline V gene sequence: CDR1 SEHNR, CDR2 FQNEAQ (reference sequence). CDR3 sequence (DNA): TGTGCCAGCAGCCGGGGTCCTACGAACACTGAAGCTTTCTTT. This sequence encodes CASSRGPTNTEAFF.

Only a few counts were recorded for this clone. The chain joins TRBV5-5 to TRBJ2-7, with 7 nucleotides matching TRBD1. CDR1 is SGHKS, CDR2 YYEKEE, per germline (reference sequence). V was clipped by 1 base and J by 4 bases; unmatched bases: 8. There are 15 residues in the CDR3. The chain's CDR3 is CASSLSAGGTYEQYV. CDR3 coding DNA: TGTGCCAGCAGCTTGTCCGCAGGGGGTACATACGAGCAGTACGTC.

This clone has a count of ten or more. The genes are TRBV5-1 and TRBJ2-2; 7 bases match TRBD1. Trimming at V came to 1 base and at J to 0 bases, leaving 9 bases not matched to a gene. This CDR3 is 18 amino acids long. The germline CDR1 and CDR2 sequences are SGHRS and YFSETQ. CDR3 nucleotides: TGCGCCAGCAGCTTGCGGTCCGTGACAGGGTCGAACACCGGGGAGCTGTTTTTT. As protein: CASSLRSVTGSNTGELFF.

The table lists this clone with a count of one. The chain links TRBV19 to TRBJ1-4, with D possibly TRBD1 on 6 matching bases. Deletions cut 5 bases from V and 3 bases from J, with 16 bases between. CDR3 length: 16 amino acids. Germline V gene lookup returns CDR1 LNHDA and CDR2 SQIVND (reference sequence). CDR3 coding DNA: TGTGCCAGTAGTCTCCGACAGGATAGAGCTAATGAAAAACTGTTTTTT. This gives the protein CASSLRQDRANEKLFF. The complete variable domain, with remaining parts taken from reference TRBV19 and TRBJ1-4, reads DGGITQSPKYLFRKEGQNVTLSCEQNLNHDAMYWYRQDPGQGLRLIYYSQIVNDFQKGDIAEGYSVSREKKESFPLTVTSAQKNPTAFYLCASSLRQDRANEKLFFGSGTQLSVL.

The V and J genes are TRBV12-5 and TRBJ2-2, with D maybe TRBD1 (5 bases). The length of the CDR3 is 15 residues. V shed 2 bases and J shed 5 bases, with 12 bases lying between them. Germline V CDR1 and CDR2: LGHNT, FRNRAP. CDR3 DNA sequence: TGTGCTAGTGGTTTGAAGGGGCTAGGTACCGGGGAGCTGTTTTTT. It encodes CASGLKGLGTGELFF.

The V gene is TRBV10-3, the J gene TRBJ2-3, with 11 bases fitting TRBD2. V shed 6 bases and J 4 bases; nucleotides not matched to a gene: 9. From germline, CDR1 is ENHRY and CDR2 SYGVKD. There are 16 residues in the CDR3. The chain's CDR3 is CAIRTSTSGSPDTQYF. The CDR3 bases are TGTGCCATCAGGACCTCCACTAGCGGGAGCCCAGATACGCAGTATTTT.

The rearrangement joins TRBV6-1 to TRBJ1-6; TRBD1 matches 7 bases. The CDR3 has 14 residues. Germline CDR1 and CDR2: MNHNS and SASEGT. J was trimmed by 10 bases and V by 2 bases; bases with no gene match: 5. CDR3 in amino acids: CASSEQGVGSPLHF. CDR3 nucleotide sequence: TGTGCCAGCAGTGAACAGGGGGTAGGATCACCCCTCCACTTT.

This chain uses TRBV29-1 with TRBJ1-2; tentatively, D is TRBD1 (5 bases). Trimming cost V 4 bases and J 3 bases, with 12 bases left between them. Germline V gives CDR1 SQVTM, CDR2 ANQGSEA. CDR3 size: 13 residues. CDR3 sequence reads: CSVGLTVDYGYTF. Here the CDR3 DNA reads TGCAGCGTTGGATTGACAGTGGACTATGGCTACACCTTC.

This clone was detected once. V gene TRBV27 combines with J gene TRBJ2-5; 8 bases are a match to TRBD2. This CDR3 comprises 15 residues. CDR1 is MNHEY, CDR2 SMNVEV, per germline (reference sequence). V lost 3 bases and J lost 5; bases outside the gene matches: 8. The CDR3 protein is CASSFRLAGVETQYF. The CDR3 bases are TGTGCCAGCAGTTTCAGGCTAGCGGGCGTCGAGACCCAGTACTTC.